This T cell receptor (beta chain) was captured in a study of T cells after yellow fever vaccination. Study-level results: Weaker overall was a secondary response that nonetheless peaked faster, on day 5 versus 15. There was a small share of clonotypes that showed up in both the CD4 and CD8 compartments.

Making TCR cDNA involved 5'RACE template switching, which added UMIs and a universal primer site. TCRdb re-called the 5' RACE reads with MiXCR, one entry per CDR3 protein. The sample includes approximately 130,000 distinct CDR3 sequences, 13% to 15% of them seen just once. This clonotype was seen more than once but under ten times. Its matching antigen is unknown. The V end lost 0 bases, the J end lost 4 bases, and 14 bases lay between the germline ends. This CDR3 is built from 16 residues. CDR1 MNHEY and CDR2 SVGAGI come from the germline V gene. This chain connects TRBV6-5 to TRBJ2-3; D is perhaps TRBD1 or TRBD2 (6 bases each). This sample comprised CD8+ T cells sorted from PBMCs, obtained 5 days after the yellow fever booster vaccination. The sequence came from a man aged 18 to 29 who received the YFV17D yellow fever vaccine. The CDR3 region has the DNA TGTGCCAGCAGTTACTCGACGGGGGCAGGGCCAGATACGCAGTATTTT. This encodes CASSYSTGAGPDTQYF.